This TCR beta chain was found in a study of blood T cell repertoires in COVID-19. Study-wide context: COVID-19 samples collected from the United States, Italy and Spain covered acute and convalescent phases.

Deletions cut 4 bases from V and 5 bases from J, with 12 bases between. Per the germline V gene, CDR1 is MNHEY and CDR2 is SVGAGI. The length of the CDR3 is 14 residues. Original methodology: Reference gene primer amplification gave estimated nucleated cell counts. The assay was immunoSEQ multiplex PCR, and TCRdb's table has in-frame clones only and misses some. D and trimming were read from the DNA, whereas the V and J calls and clone size are those reported in that table. The sample has about 130,000 clones, 80% to 85% seen once. This clone was recorded only once. The gene calls are TRBV6-5 and TRBJ2-1, with a possible D match to TRBD1 (6 bases). The receptor comes from a woman aged 50 to 65 with acute or convalescent COVID-19. What was sequenced was peripheral blood. CDR3 in DNA: TGTGCCAGCAGTTCACAGGGTGACCACAATGAGCAGTTCTTC. Its protein product is CASSSQGDHNEQFF.